Presented here are 3 T cell receptor beta chains from one specimen sequenced in a study of blood T cell repertoires in COVID-19 (TCRdb year 2020). Libraries were prepared through the immunoSEQ multiplex PCR assay. TCRdb carries this immuneACCESS record with in-frame sequences only. Its versions omit some clonotypes, under half of them owing to an unresolved V gene in the studies checked, with the rest unexplained. This sample has a few hundred thousand clones in its table, and 70% to 90% of those were observed once. The ten largest account for 6.6% of the sample. The specimen sequenced was PBMCs or T cells enriched from blood (not recorded which). Receptor source: a woman aged 45 to 65 who had been exposed to COVID-19.

The chain links TRBV2 to TRBJ2-1, with a weak D call TRBD2 (6 bases). V dropped 8 bases and J dropped 3 bases, with 17 bases sitting between them. Germline V gives CDR1 SNHLY, CDR2 FYNNEI. This CDR3 comprises 15 residues. This CDR3 reads CASLRGGRFYNEQFF. CDR3 nucleotide sequence: TGTGCCAGCCTGCGTGGGGGGAGATTCTACAATGAGCAGTTCTTC.

The chain has TRBV29-1 and TRBJ1-3; D is perhaps TRBD1 (5 bases). V lost 6 bases to trimming and J lost 8 bases, with 14 bases between them. The CDR3 runs 12 residues. CDR1 and CDR2 (germline): SQVTM, ANQGSEA. The CDR3 bases are TGCAGCGTGGGGACTTCCACGGACACCATATATTTT. Its protein is CSVGTSTDTIYF.

The J gene is TRBJ2-3, the V gene TRBV5-6, with TRBD2 matching 13 bases. Trimming took 3 bases from V and 10 from J; bases not matched to a gene: 11. Germline assignment: CDR1 SGHDT and CDR2 YYEEEE. There are 16 residues in the CDR3. CDR3 loop: CASSSMGLAGREAQYF. The CDR3 DNA is TGTGCCAGCAGCTCTATGGGACTAGCGGGGAGAGAGGCGCAGTATTTT. The variable domain in full, with the rest retrieved from reference TRBV5-6 and TRBJ2-3, is DAGVTQSPTHLIKTRGQQVTLRCSPKSGHDTVSWYQQALGQGPQFIFQYYEEEERQRGNFPDRFSGHQFPNYSSELNVNALLLGDSALYLCASSSMGLAGREAQYFGPGTRLTVL.